This is a list of T cell receptor beta chains from one sample in a study of shared clonotypes between healthy human individuals. Profiling relied on immunoSEQ multiplex PCR, and the TCRdb table lists in-frame clones only, not all of them. The sample includes about 680,000 clones, about 91% of them seen just once. Sequences were obtained from naive CD8+ T cells sorted from blood. Source of these receptors: a man aged 25-45 years in good health. The CDR3 runs from the conserved cysteine through the conserved F or W. The D gene is left open where the match is weak. Where a row states a size, it is once, few, many or the class of an expanded clone; other rows omit it.

j_call | v_call | d_call | clone_size | cdr3_aa | cdr3_nt
TRBJ1-5 | TRBV19 | TRBD1 | once | CASSIGRQGYQPQHF | TGTGCCAGTAGTATAGGGAGACAGGGCTATCAGCCCCAGCATTTT
TRBJ2-7 | TRBV7-2 | TRBD1 | NA | CASSFPGTDYEQYF | TGTGCCAGCAGCTTCCCCGGGACAGACTACGAGCAGTACTTC
TRBJ1-2 | TRBV5-8 | TRBD1 | few | CASREQGTSGYTF | TGTGCCAGCAGGGAACAGGGGACGAGTGGCTACACCTTC
TRBJ2-7 | TRBV5-6 | NA | NA | CASSLARYEQYF | TGTGCCAGCAGCTTGGCCCGCTACGAGCAGTACTTC
TRBJ2-3 | TRBV7-8 | TRBD1 | NA | CASSTQGARTSDTQYF | TGTGCCAGCAGCACCCAGGGGGCGAGGACCTCAGATACGCAGTATTTT
TRBJ1-5 | TRBV15 | NA | NA | CATSSFPNQPQHF | TGTGCCACCAGTTCGTTTCCTAATCAGCCCCAGCATTTT
TRBJ1-2 | TRBV23-1 | NA | once | CASSQLPGAGYGYTF | TGCGCCAGCAGTCAACTCCCGGGGGCCGGCTATGGCTACACCTTC
TRBJ2-1 | TRBV5-6 | TRBD1 | NA | CASSYGTGIRIYEQFF | TGTGCCAGCAGCTACGGGACAGGGATCAGGATCTATGAGCAGTTCTTC
TRBJ2-2 | TRBV9 | NA | few | CASSVGSGLRDTGELFF | TGTGCCAGCAGCGTAGGTTCCGGTCTCCGGGACACCGGGGAGCTGTTTTTT
TRBJ2-3 | TRBV7-9 | NA | NA | CASSLTGSLADTQYF | TGTGCCAGCAGCTTAACGGGGTCCCTGGCGGATACGCAGTATTTT
TRBJ2-3 | TRBV9 | NA | NA | CASSKLNTDTQYF | TGTGCCAGCAGCAAACTCAACACAGATACGCAGTATTTT
TRBJ2-7 | TRBV10-3 | NA | NA | CAISDTTGVSYEQYF | TGTGCCATCAGTGATACGACGGGAGTCTCCTACGAGCAGTACTTC
TRBJ2-7 | TRBV11-2 | TRBD1 | NA | CASRPGQGYEQYF | TGTGCCAGCAGACCCGGACAGGGATACGAGCAGTACTTC
TRBJ1-4 | TRBV7-9 | TRBD1 | NA | CASSFWGQGAFNEKLFF | TGTGCCAGCAGCTTTTGGGGACAGGGGGCTTTTAATGAAAAACTGTTTTTT
TRBJ2-7 | TRBV19 | TRBD1 | NA | CASSRQGYEQYF | TGTGCCAGTAGTAGACAGGGTTACGAGCAGTACTTC
TRBJ2-1 | TRBV7-9 | NA | NA | CASRELENNEQFF | TGTGCCAGTAGGGAGTTAGAGAACAATGAGCAGTTCTTC
TRBJ1-3 | TRBV11-2 | TRBD1 | NA | CASSQPTGTGGNTIYF | TGTGCCAGCAGTCAACCAACCGGGACAGGTGGAAACACCATATATTTT
TRBJ2-7 | TRBV10-2 | TRBD2 | NA | CATSGRTNYEQYF | TGCGCCACCAGCGGGAGAACGAACTACGAGCAGTACTTC
TRBJ1-1 | TRBV14 | NA | NA | CASSQEDGSNEAFF | TGTGCCAGCAGCCAAGAAGACGGGTCTAATGAAGCTTTCTTT
TRBJ1-3 | TRBV2 | NA | NA | CASSDWGPGNTIYF | TGTGCCAGCAGTGACTGGGGCCCTGGAAACACCATATATTTT
TRBJ2-4 | TRBV28 | TRBD1 | NA | CASSRWDRGAKNIQYF | TGTGCCAGCAGTCGGTGGGACAGGGGGGCCAAAAACATTCAGTACTTC
TRBJ2-7 | TRBV27 | NA | NA | CASSLRDSTYEQYF | TGTGCCAGCAGTTTACGAGACAGTACCTACGAGCAGTACTTC
TRBJ2-3 | TRBV7-3 | NA | NA | CASSLTSSGSTDTQYF | TGTGCCAGCAGCTTAACCTCTTCGGGATCCACAGATACGCAGTATTTT
TRBJ2-7 | TRBV7-9 | NA | NA | CASTGGISAYEQYF | TGTGCCAGCACCGGTGGTATATCCGCCTACGAGCAGTACTTC
TRBJ1-5 | TRBV25-1 | TRBD1 | NA | CASSAKGQGGQPQHF | TGTGCCAGCAGTGCGAAGGGACAGGGGGGTCAGCCCCAGCATTTT
TRBJ2-3 | TRBV5-1 | NA | NA | CASSLGQIDRSSTDTQYF | TGCGCCAGCAGCTTGGGCCAAATCGACAGGAGTAGCACAGATACGCAGTATTTT
TRBJ2-7 | TRBV5-1 | NA | NA | CASSSSGYEQYF | TGCGCCAGCAGCTCGTCAGGATACGAGCAGTACTTC
TRBJ2-1 | TRBV2 | NA | NA | CASRGNSYNEQFF | TGTGCCAGCAGGGGGAACTCCTACAATGAGCAGTTCTTC
TRBJ1-5 | TRBV27 | TRBD1 | NA | CASSRTGVNQPQHF | TGTGCCAGCAGTAGGACAGGGGTCAATCAGCCCCAGCATTTT
TRBJ2-7 | TRBV7-3 | NA | NA | CASSVTGSWDEQYF | TGTGCCAGCAGCGTAACAGGGAGTTGGGACGAGCAGTACTTC
TRBJ1-3 | TRBV29-1 | NA | NA | CSVGSNGNTIYF | TGCAGCGTGGGTTCGAATGGAAACACCATATATTTT
TRBJ2-7 | TRBV5-5 | NA | NA | CASSLRGPSSYEQYF | TGTGCCAGCAGCTTGCGCGGCCCTAGCTCCTACGAGCAGTACTTC
TRBJ1-1 | TRBV7-9 | TRBD1 | NA | CASSLPQGGNTEAFF | TGTGCCAGCAGCTTACCACAGGGGGGAAACACTGAAGCTTTCTTT
TRBJ1-1 | TRBV10-1 | NA | NA | CASSEGGGETEAFF | TGCGCCAGCAGTGAAGGTGGGGGCGAAACTGAAGCTTTCTTT
TRBJ2-5 | TRBV4-1 | NA | NA | CASSQISGETQYF | TGCGCCAGCAGCCAAATTAGCGGAGAGACCCAGTACTTC
TRBJ2-2 | TRBV7-2 | TRBD2 | NA | CASSLDIGRATGELFF | TGTGCCAGCAGCTTAGATATCGGGAGGGCCACCGGGGAGCTGTTTTTT
TRBJ2-3 | TRBV11-1 | NA | NA | CASSLTTDTQYF | TGTGCCAGCAGTTTGACTACCGATACGCAGTATTTT
TRBJ2-1 | TRBV19 | NA | once | CASSIRLDNEQFF | TGTGCCAGTAGTATAAGACTAGACAATGAGCAGTTCTTC
TRBJ1-1 | TRBV4-3 | TRBD1 | once | CASSQRTGVEAEAFF | TGCGCCAGCAGCCAAAGGACAGGCGTTGAGGCTGAAGCTTTCTTT
TRBJ2-1 | TRBV7-8 | TRBD2 | NA | CASSLASGLQNEQFF | TGTGCCAGCAGCTTAGCATCGGGACTACAAAATGAGCAGTTCTTC
TRBJ2-7 | TRBV27 | TRBD1 | NA | CASSRGTGATYEQYF | TGTGCCAGCAGCCGAGGGACAGGGGCGACATACGAGCAGTACTTC
TRBJ1-2 | TRBV14 | TRBD1 | once | CASSQAMGTGKDYGYTF | TGTGCCAGCAGCCAAGCCATGGGGACAGGGAAGGACTATGGCTACACCTTC
TRBJ2-4 | TRBV9 | NA | NA | CASSAPGTKIAKNIQYF | TGTGCCAGCAGCGCGCCCGGGACAAAGATAGCCAAAAACATTCAGTACTTC
TRBJ2-3 | TRBV27 | NA | NA | CASSSRTARTDTQYF | TGTGCCAGCAGTTCTCGGACGGCCCGCACAGATACGCAGTATTTT
TRBJ2-2 | TRBV7-3 | NA | NA | CASSLVGSGELFF | TGTGCCAGCAGCTTAGTGGGGTCCGGGGAGCTGTTTTTT
TRBJ1-5 | TRBV19 | NA | NA | CASSMWDTNQPQHF | TGTGCCAGTAGTATGTGGGACACCAATCAGCCCCAGCATTTT